The 11 T cell receptor beta chains listed next were all sequenced from one sample in a study of Ad26.COV2.S vaccination and SARS-CoV-2 variants. Profiling relied on immunoSEQ multiplex PCR, and the TCRdb table lists in-frame clones only, not all of them. Found here are about 350,000 clones, 86% of them singletons; the top ten hold roughly 10%. Treatment indicated: around 19 received Ad26.COV2.S at low or high dose, single or two shots; 5 received placebo; per-sample allocation not given. Sampling happened 63 days after the first vaccine or placebo injection. The material sequenced was peripheral blood, taken in a trial of Ad26.COV2.S vaccine versus placebo. All receptors come from a person aged 18-60 years who received the Ad26.COV2.S COVID-19 vaccine or a placebo.

The J gene is TRBJ2-1, the V gene TRBV29-1, with TRBD2 matching 13 bases. This CDR3 contains 16 residues. J gave up 10 bases and V 6 bases, and 15 bases lay outside the gene matches. Germline V gene sequence: CDR1 SQVTM, CDR2 ANQGSEA. The CDR3 sequence is CSVRQGRTSGSDEQFF. The CDR3, as DNA: TGCAGCGTGAGACAGGGGAGGACTAGCGGGAGTGACGAGCAGTTCTTC.

The chain couples TRBV25-1 to TRBJ1-1; 8 bases are a match to TRBD1. The trim removed 6 bases at V and 1 base at J, leaving 4 bases unmatched. The CDR3 runs 14 residues. CDR1 and CDR2 from the germline V gene are MGHDK and SYGVNS. This CDR3 reads CASRKQGANTEAFF. The CDR3 region has the DNA TGTGCCAGCAGGAAGCAGGGGGCGAACACTGAAGCTTTCTTT.

This sequence joins TRBV2 and TRBJ2-2; 7 bases match TRBD1. The CDR3 loop spans 16 amino acids. Germline V gene data show CDR1 as SNHLY and CDR2 as FYNNEI. After removal of 6 bases from V and 1 base from J, the junction contained 8 bases not matched to a gene. The CDR3 protein is CASSPDRVRNTGELFF. CDR3 coding DNA: TGTGCCAGCAGCCCAGACAGGGTGAGGAACACCGGGGAGCTGTTTTTT. Full variable domain (outside the CDR3, taken from reference TRBV2 and TRBJ2-2): EPEVTQTPSHQVTQMGQEVILRCVPISNHLYFYWYRQILGQKVEFLVSFYNNEISEKSEIFDDQFSVERPDGSNFTLKIRSTKLEDSAMYFCASSPDRVRNTGELFFGEGSRLTVL.

This rearrangement joins TRBV2 to TRBJ2-5, with D uncertain. V shed 5 bases and J shed 4 bases, with 14 bases lying between them. CDR1 and CDR2 (germline): SNHLY, FYNNEI. The CDR3 is made up of 14 amino acids. The CDR3 protein is CASSTRFGGETQYF. The CDR3 nucleotides read TGTGCCAGCAGTACCCGGTTCGGTGGAGAGACCCAGTACTTC. The whole variable domain, remainder taken from reference TRBV2 and TRBJ2-5, is EPEVTQTPSHQVTQMGQEVILRCVPISNHLYFYWYRQILGQKVEFLVSFYNNEISEKSEIFDDQFSVERPDGSNFTLKIRSTKLEDSAMYFCASSTRFGGETQYFGPGTRLLVL.

The chain joins TRBV28 to TRBJ1-6, with no clear D. V was trimmed by 5 bases and J by 7 bases, leaving 3 bases between them. The CDR3 totals 11 residues. Germline lookup yields CDR1 MDHEN and CDR2 SYDVKM. CDR3 nucleotide sequence: TGTGCCAGCAGTGTCAATTCACCCCTCCACTTT. It yields the protein CASSVNSPLHF.

The chain has TRBV5-6 and TRBJ2-1, with 9 bases aligning to TRBD1. Trimming at V came to 5 bases and at J to 6 bases, leaving 6 bases not matched to a gene. The CDR3 is 14 amino acids. The germline V gene has CDR1 SGHDT and CDR2 YYEEEE. The CDR3 DNA reads TGTGCCAGCAGTTACGGACAGGGGTTCAATGAGCAGTTCTTC. Its translation is CASSYGQGFNEQFF.

V usage is TRBV3-1 (or the pseudogene TRBV3-2) and J usage is TRBJ1-2; a weak D match, TRBD1 (6 bases). V was clipped by 0 bases and J by 4 bases, with 18 bases between them. Per germline, CDR1 LGHDT and CDR2 YNNKEL (reference sequence). This CDR3 region has 17 residues. CDR3 DNA: TGTGCCAGCAGCCAAGAGGGACTACAGGGATTCAGCTATGGCTACACCTTC. Its protein product is CASSQEGLQGFSYGYTF.

The chain combines TRBV27 with TRBJ2-7, with D maybe TRBD1 (5 bases). V was shortened by 8 bases and J by 1 base, with 12 bases between the two germline ends. The CDR3 runs 13 residues. In germline, CDR1 is MNHEY, CDR2 SMNVEV (reference sequence). CDR3 nucleotides: TGTGCCAGCGCCTGGGCAGGGTCCTACGAGCAGTACTTC. Translating it yields CASAWAGSYEQYF.

This clone has more than one count but fewer than ten. The V gene is TRBV18, the J gene TRBJ2-7, with D possibly matching TRBD2 (5 bases). Trimming shortened V by 3 bases and J by 2 bases, and 11 bases separated the two germline ends. The CDR3 length is 14 residues. Germline-derived CDR1 and CDR2 are KGHSH and LQKENI. In DNA form, the CDR3 reads TGTGCCAGCTCACCCCCCGGGGTCCCCTACGAGCAGTACTTC. This encodes CASSPPGVPYEQYF.

The CDR3 sequence: CAIRGMDEQFF. Here the CDR3 DNA reads TGTGCCATCAGAGGGATGGATGAGCAGTTCTTC. The chain joins TRBV10-3 to TRBJ2-1; D call uncertain. Trimming pared 6 bases from V and 8 bases from J, leaving 8 bases between. From germline, CDR1 is ENHRY and CDR2 SYGVKD. The CDR3 has 11 amino acids.

The chain joins TRBV27 to TRBJ2-2, with D tentatively TRBD1 (6 bases). This CDR3 spans 16 amino acids. With 5 bases removed from V and 4 bases from J, the gap between germline ends came to 17 bases. CDR1 is MNHEY, CDR2 SMNVEV, per germline (reference sequence). The CDR3 coding sequence is TGTGCCAGCAGTCCAGGGGTTTTCTTATCCACCGGGGAGCTGTTTTTT. Residues: CASSPGVFLSTGELFF.